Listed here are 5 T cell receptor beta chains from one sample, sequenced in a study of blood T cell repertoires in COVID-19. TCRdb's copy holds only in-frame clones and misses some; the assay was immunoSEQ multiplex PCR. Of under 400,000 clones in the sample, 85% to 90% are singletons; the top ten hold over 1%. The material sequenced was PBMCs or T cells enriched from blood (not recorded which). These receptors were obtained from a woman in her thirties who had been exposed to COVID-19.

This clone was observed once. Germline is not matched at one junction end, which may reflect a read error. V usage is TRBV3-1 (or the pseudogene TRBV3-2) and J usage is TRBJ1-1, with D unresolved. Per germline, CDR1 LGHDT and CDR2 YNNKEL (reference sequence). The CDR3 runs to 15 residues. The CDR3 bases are TGTGCCAGCAACCAAGTAGTAGGAGACAACACTGAAGCTTTCTTT. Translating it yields CASNQVVGDNTEAFF.

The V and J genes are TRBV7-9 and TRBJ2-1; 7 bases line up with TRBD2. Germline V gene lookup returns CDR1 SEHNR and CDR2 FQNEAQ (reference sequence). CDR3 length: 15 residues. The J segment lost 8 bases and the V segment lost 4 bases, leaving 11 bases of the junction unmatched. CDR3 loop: CASSSGLGRVHEQFF. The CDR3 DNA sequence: TGTGCCAGCAGCTCCGGACTAGGACGGGTCCATGAGCAGTTCTTC.

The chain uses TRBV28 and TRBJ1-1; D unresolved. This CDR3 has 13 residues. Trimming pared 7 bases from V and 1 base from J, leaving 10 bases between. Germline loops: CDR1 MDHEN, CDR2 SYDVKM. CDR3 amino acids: CASIDSPNTEAFF. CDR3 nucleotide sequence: TGTGCCAGCATTGACTCCCCGAACACTGAAGCTTTCTTT.

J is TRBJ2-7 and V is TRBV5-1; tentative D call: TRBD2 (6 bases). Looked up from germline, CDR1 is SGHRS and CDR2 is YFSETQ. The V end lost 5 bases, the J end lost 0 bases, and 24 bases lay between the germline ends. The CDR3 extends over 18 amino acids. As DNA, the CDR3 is TGCGCCAGCAGTTTCGGGCGGGGAGACGGGGTTCTCTCCTACGAGCAGTACTTC. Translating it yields CASSFGRGDGVLSYEQYF.

For the CDR3, the DNA is TGTGCCAGCAGCCCCGAGACAGGGTTGGGTTCCTACGAGCAGTACTTC. Protein sequence: CASSPETGLGSYEQYF. The V and J genes are TRBV11-2 and TRBJ2-7, with TRBD1 matching over 7 bases. CDR3 size: 16 residues. Germline V gives CDR1 SGHAT, CDR2 FQNNGV. The trim removed 5 bases at V and 1 base at J, leaving 11 bases unmatched.